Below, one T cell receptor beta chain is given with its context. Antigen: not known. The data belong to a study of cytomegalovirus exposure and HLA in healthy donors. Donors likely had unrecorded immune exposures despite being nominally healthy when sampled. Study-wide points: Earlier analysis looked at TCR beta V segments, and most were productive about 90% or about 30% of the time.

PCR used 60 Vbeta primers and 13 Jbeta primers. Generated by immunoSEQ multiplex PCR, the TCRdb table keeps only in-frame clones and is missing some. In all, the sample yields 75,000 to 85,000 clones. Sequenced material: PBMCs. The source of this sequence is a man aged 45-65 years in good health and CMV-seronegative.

CDR3 region: CALTGTSGNTIYF. The CDR3 coding sequence is TGTGCCCTCACAGGGACCTCTGGAAACACCATATATTTT. The V gene is TRBV6-6, the J gene TRBJ1-3; weak D call: TRBD1 (6 bases). Germline CDR1 reads MNHNY; CDR2 reads SVGAGI (reference sequence). The V end lost 11 bases, the J end lost 0 bases, and 11 bases lay between the germline ends. The CDR3 is made up of 13 amino acids.